This passage covers 30 T cell receptor beta chains from one sample sequenced in a study of PD-L1 blockade in urothelial cancer. Clones were sequenced by immunoSEQ multiplex PCR, and TCRdb holds only the in-frame ones, with some missing. Altogether tens of thousands of clones are present, more than 75% being singletons, with the ten largest covering roughly 2.5%. Time point indicated: peripheral blood 6 weeks after treatment start. The material was PBMCs, obtained around atezolizumab (anti-PD-L1) treatment. The origin of the receptors is a man aged 60 to 69 with urothelial cancer.

This clone was recorded once. The rearrangement joins TRBV19 to TRBJ2-7; 9 bases line up with TRBD1. Germline loops: CDR1 LNHDA, CDR2 SQIVND (reference sequence). This CDR3 region has 14 residues. The V gene end was trimmed by 5 bases and the J gene end by 4 bases; junction bases not matched to a gene: 6. This chain's CDR3 is CASSVAGTGYEQYF. CDR3 coding DNA: TGTGCCAGTAGTGTCGCCGGGACAGGGTACGAGCAGTACTTC.

The J gene is TRBJ2-1, the V gene TRBV10-3; 9 positions match TRBD2. Germline loops: CDR1 ENHRY, CDR2 SYGVKD. Losses at the gene ends were 6 bases for V and 8 bases for J; bases not matched to a gene: 11. This CDR3 spans 15 amino acids. CDR3 protein: CAISPQPAGGYEQFF. In DNA, the CDR3 is TGTGCCATCAGCCCCCAACCCGCGGGAGGGTATGAGCAGTTCTTC.

This clone showed up just a few times. The chain couples TRBV4-2 to TRBJ2-7; maybe TRBD2 (5 bases). The V and J ends lost 1 base and 3 bases respectively, with 10 bases between them. The CDR3 is 14 amino acids. Germline loops: CDR1 LGHNA, CDR2 YNFKEQ. In DNA form, the CDR3 reads TGTGCCAGCAGCCAAGTATCTAGCAGCTACGAGCAGTACTTC. It is translated as CASSQVSSSYEQYF.

V is TRBV9 and J is TRBJ2-3; 9 bases are a match to TRBD2. Unmatched junction bases numbered 13, after V lost 3 bases and J lost 5 bases. CDR1 and CDR2 (germline): SGDLS, YYNGEE. The CDR3 is made up of 17 amino acids. The CDR3 region has the DNA TGTGCCAGCAGCGCGAGATATGGCGGGGGGGTTAAAGATACGCAGTATTTT. It specifies CASSARYGGGVKDTQYF.

This chain joins TRBV6-5 and TRBJ2-3; D perhaps matches TRBD2 (5 bases). Deletions cut 8 bases from V and 0 bases from J, with 12 bases between. The germline V gene has CDR1 MNHEY and CDR2 SVGAGI. The CDR3 spans 14 residues. The CDR3 region is CASGLYTSTDTQYF. CDR3 in DNA: TGTGCCAGCGGACTCTACACTAGCACAGATACGCAGTATTTT.

The chain joins TRBV7-9 to TRBJ2-5; D possibly corresponds to TRBD1 (5 bases). Germline V lookup: CDR1 SEHNR, CDR2 FQNEAQ (reference sequence). The V gene lost 3 bases and the J gene lost 7 bases, with 12 bases spanning the gap. CDR3 length equals 13 residues. CDR3 residues: CASSFTRDGTQYF. The CDR3 DNA is TGTGCCAGCAGCTTTACCAGGGATGGGACCCAGTACTTC.

The gene calls are TRBV7-2 and TRBJ2-5; 8 bases line up with TRBD1. With V trimmed by 3 bases and J by 2 bases, 2 bases remained unmatched. The germline gives CDR1 SGHTA, CDR2 FQGNSA. The CDR3 is 14 residues long. The CDR3 loop is CASSFRQGQETQYF. CDR3 coding DNA: TGTGCCAGCAGCTTCCGACAGGGGCAAGAGACCCAGTACTTC.

This chain connects TRBV19 to TRBJ1-2; maybe TRBD1 (6 bases). CDR1 and CDR2 from the germline V gene are LNHDA and SQIVND (reference sequence). V was shortened by 2 bases and J by 4 bases, with 11 bases between the two germline ends. The CDR3 length is 14 residues. This CDR3 reads CASSIKSGAYGYTF. The DNA of the CDR3 is TGTGCCAGTAGTATAAAATCAGGGGCCTATGGCTACACCTTC.

This clone was observed a handful of times. The CDR3, as DNA: TGTGCCAGCAGCTCGACGGGAGGGCCATCGAGCGAGCAGTACTTC. It encodes CASSSTGGPSSEQYF. The chain uses TRBV7-2 and TRBJ2-7; the match to TRBD2 covers 8 bases. The CDR3 spans 15 residues. Germline lookup yields CDR1 SGHTA and CDR2 FQGNSA. Losses at the gene ends were 4 bases for V and 6 bases for J; bases not matched to a gene: 11.

The chain couples TRBV9 to TRBJ2-4; no firm D call. V was trimmed by 3 bases and J by 3 bases, leaving 19 bases between them. CDR3 length: 17 amino acids. Germline V gives CDR1 SGDLS, CDR2 YYNGEE. CDR3 nucleotide sequence: TGTGCCAGCAGCGCCTTCTATTCAATAGCTGGCAAAAACATTCAGTACTTC. Translating gives CASSAFYSIAGKNIQYF.

The chain carries TRBV5-6 and TRBJ2-1; D not resolved. With 0 bases removed from V and 6 bases from J, the gap between germline ends came to 10 bases. The CDR3 extends over 14 amino acids. Germline V lookup: CDR1 SGHDT, CDR2 YYEEEE. DNA for the CDR3: TGTGCCAGCAGCTTGGTTCTAGGAACCAATGAGCAGTTCTTC. Protein: CASSLVLGTNEQFF.

The chain couples TRBV7-9 to TRBJ2-2; 7 positions match TRBD2. V lost 5 bases, J lost 5 bases, and 8 bases stayed unmatched. CDR3 size: 15 residues. Germline V gene sequence: CDR1 SEHNR, CDR2 FQNEAQ (reference sequence). The CDR3 here is CASSDPLAGTGELFF. The CDR3 region has the DNA TGTGCCAGCAGCGACCCCTTAGCGGGTACCGGGGAGCTGTTTTTT.

This clone was found a few times. CDR3 loop: CASRRQENTEAFF. Here the CDR3 DNA reads TGTGCCAGCAGAAGACAGGAGAACACTGAAGCTTTCTTT. The rearrangement joins TRBV6-5 to TRBJ1-1, with a tentative D call TRBD1 (6 bases). Germline values: CDR1 MNHEY, CDR2 SVGAGI. The CDR3 loop spans 13 amino acids. Trimming cost V 6 bases and J 1 base, with 9 bases left between them.

The rearrangement joins TRBV9 to TRBJ2-1; no definite D call. V shed 0 bases and J shed 4 bases, with 11 bases lying between them. This CDR3 spans 15 amino acids. Germline V CDR1 and CDR2: SGDLS, YYNGEE. The chain's CDR3 is CASSVDGPAYNEQFF. For the CDR3, the DNA is TGTGCCAGCAGCGTAGATGGGCCGGCATACAATGAGCAGTTCTTC.

DNA of the CDR3: TGTGCCAGCAGCCCCCGGGGGGGGGCGGGTTCACCCCTCCACTTT. Translated: CASSPRGGAGSPLHF. The chain combines TRBV13 with TRBJ1-6, with a tentative D call TRBD1 (6 bases). The V gene's germline CDR1 is PRHDT and CDR2 FYEKMQ (reference sequence). This CDR3 comprises 15 residues. V was trimmed by 5 bases and J by 9 bases, leaving 17 bases between them.

The genes are TRBV2 and TRBJ1-1, with 7 positions matching TRBD1. CDR3 size: 13 residues. The ends lost 9 bases at V and 4 bases at J; junction bases unmatched: 8. Germline lookup yields CDR1 SNHLY and CDR2 FYNNEI. The CDR3 region is CASRQGIRTEAFF. The CDR3 DNA sequence: TGTGCCAGTCGACAGGGAATACGCACTGAAGCTTTCTTT.

This clone showed up just once. The chain recombines TRBV5-1 with TRBJ2-5; maybe TRBD2 (5 bases). Germline lookup yields CDR1 SGHRS and CDR2 YFSETQ. Trimming cost V 2 bases and J 5 bases, with 13 bases left between them. The CDR3 contains 14 residues. CDR3 sequence: CASSLGGREETQYF. The CDR3 region has the DNA TGCGCCAGCAGCTTAGGCGGAAGGGAGGAGACCCAGTACTTC.

This chain connects TRBV18 to TRBJ1-4, with D perhaps TRBD1 (6 bases). Deletions cut 3 bases from V and 5 bases from J, with 7 bases between. The CDR3 is made up of 13 amino acids. Germline CDR1 KGHSH, CDR2 LQKENI. The DNA of the CDR3 is TGTGCCAGCTCACCCGGACAGAATGAAAAACTGTTTTTT. It specifies CASSPGQNEKLFF.

This sequence joins TRBV4-3 and TRBJ2-7; 9 nucleotides line up with TRBD2. The CDR3 runs 18 residues. From germline, CDR1 is LGHNA and CDR2 YSLEER. Trimming cost V 0 bases and J 0 bases; bases outside gene matches: 9. Written as DNA, the CDR3 is TGCGCCAGCAGCCAAGATATAGCGGGAGTTGTCCTCTCCTACGAGCAGTACTTC. It codes for CASSQDIAGVVLSYEQYF.

The V call is TRBV5-6, the J call TRBJ2-1, with D unresolved. The CDR3 is made up of 15 amino acids. The germline V gene has CDR1 SGHDT and CDR2 YYEEEE. Trimming shortened V by 6 bases and J by 9 bases, and 22 bases separated the two germline ends. In DNA form, the CDR3 reads TGTGCCAGCAACCCCGGAGAGGCGGCATTTAGTGAGCAGTTCTTC. It yields the protein CASNPGEAAFSEQFF.

This clone showed up just a few times. The chain uses TRBV5-4 and TRBJ1-1, with D unresolved. The CDR3 contains 15 residues. Germline CDR1 SGHNT, CDR2 YYREEE (reference sequence). V was shortened by 4 bases and J by 1 base, with 14 bases between the two germline ends. The chain's CDR3 is CASSHRREPNTEAFF. The CDR3 DNA reads as TGTGCCAGCAGCCACCGGAGGGAGCCGAACACTGAAGCTTTCTTT.

This rearrangement joins TRBV4-2 to TRBJ2-6; D ambiguous. The CDR3 length is 16 residues. Germline loops: CDR1 LGHNA, CDR2 YNFKEQ. V gave up 0 bases and J gave up 6 bases, with 12 bases separating them. The DNA for the CDR3 is TGTGCCAGCAGCCAAGATCGAGGAGAGCAGGCCAACGTCCTGACTTTC. Protein sequence: CASSQDRGEQANVLTF.

The chain combines TRBV27 with TRBJ1-1; possible D gene TRBD1, 6 bases. This CDR3 region has 13 residues. V was clipped by 3 bases and J by 6 bases, with 11 bases between them. Germline lookup yields CDR1 MNHEY and CDR2 SMNVEV (reference sequence). This chain's CDR3 is CASSLGTTAEAFF. In DNA, the CDR3 is TGTGCCAGCAGTTTGGGGACAACCGCTGAAGCTTTCTTT.

The CDR3 DNA sequence: TGTGCCAGCACCCAAGCTGGGCAGGGGTCGTACAATGAGCAGTTCTTC. Residues: CASTQAGQGSYNEQFF. The chain joins TRBV9 to TRBJ2-1; maybe TRBD1 (6 bases). V lost 6 bases and J lost 4, with 20 bases in between. The CDR3 is 16 amino acids. Germline V lookup: CDR1 SGDLS, CDR2 YYNGEE.

The V gene is TRBV11-3, the J gene TRBJ2-7; 7 bases fit TRBD1. CDR1 SGHNT and CDR2 YENEEA come from the germline V gene. The CDR3 contains 15 residues. The trim removed 0 bases at V and 5 bases at J, leaving 7 bases unmatched. The CDR3 nucleotides read TGTGCCAGCAGCTTAGATCGGGACAGTACCGACGAGCAGTACTTC. Translating it yields CASSLDRDSTDEQYF.

J is TRBJ2-2 and V is TRBV5-1; D may be TRBD1 (6 bases). V gave up 4 bases and J gave up 2 bases, with 15 bases separating them. The CDR3 covers 16 residues. CDR1 SGHRS and CDR2 YFSETQ come from the germline V gene. The CDR3 coding sequence is TGCGCCAGCAGCCCCCAGGCAGGGGACAACACCGGGGAGCTGTTTTTT. Translated: CASSPQAGDNTGELFF.

In its sample, this clone was seen a few times. The gene calls are TRBV5-1 and TRBJ1-2; D might be TRBD1 (6 bases). Germline values: CDR1 SGHRS, CDR2 YFSETQ. The CDR3 loop spans 14 amino acids. The V and J ends lost 5 bases and 2 bases respectively, with 13 bases between them. The CDR3 protein is CASSSPTGNYGYTF. CDR3 in DNA: TGCGCCAGCAGTTCCCCCACAGGGAACTATGGCTACACCTTC.

The J gene is TRBJ1-1, the V gene TRBV4-1; 10 nucleotides agree with TRBD1. The CDR3 runs to 14 residues. CDR1 and CDR2 (germline): MGHRA, YSYEKL. The trim removed 4 bases at V and 2 bases at J, leaving 1 base unmatched. The CDR3 here is CASSRTGGNTEAFF. CDR3 sequence (DNA): TGCGCCAGCAGCCGGACAGGGGGAAACACTGAAGCTTTCTTT.

This clone showed up just once. This chain connects TRBV18 to TRBJ2-3, with 10 bases aligning to TRBD2. After removal of 3 bases from V and 1 base from J, the junction contained 1 base not matched to a gene. Germline CDR1 KGHSH, CDR2 LQKENI. The CDR3 is 15 amino acids. The CDR3 bases are TGTGCCAGCTCACCCGGGACTAGCGGCACAGATACGCAGTATTTT. As protein: CASSPGTSGTDTQYF.

This chain links TRBV29-1 with TRBJ2-5; a possible D gene is TRBD1 (6 bases). V shed 4 bases and J shed 5 bases, with 11 bases lying between them. CDR1 and CDR2 (germline): SQVTM, ANQGSEA. This CDR3 is built from 12 residues. The CDR3 nucleotides read TGCAGCGTTGGAGGACAGCGGGAGACCCAGTACTTC. As protein: CSVGGQRETQYF.